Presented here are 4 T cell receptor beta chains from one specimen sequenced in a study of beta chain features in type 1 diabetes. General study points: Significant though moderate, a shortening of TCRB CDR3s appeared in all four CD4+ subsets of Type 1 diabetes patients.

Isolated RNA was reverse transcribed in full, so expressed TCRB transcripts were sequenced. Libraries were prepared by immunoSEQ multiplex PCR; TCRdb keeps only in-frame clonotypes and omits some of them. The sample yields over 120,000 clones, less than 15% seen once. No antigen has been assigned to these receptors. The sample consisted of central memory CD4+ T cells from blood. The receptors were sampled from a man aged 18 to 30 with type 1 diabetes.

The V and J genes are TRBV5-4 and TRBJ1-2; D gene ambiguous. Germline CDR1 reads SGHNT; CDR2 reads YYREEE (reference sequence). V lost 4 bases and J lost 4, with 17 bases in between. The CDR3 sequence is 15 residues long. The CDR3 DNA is TGTGCCAGCAGCCTTAAGACAACAGCCATCTATGGCTACACCTTC. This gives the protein CASSLKTTAIYGYTF.

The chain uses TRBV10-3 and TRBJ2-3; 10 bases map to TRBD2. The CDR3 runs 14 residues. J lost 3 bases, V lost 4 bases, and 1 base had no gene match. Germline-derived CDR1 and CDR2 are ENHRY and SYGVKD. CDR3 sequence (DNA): TGTGCCATCAGTGTAGCGGGGGGTACAGATACGCAGTATTTT. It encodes CAISVAGGTDTQYF.

CDR3 sequence: CASSQQGAETEAFF. DNA of the CDR3: TGTGCCAGCAGTCAACAGGGGGCGGAAACTGAAGCTTTCTTT. V usage is TRBV5-4 and J usage is TRBJ1-1, with 9 bases that match TRBD1. This CDR3 is built from 14 residues. In germline, CDR1 is SGHNT, CDR2 YYREEE (reference sequence). The trim removed 5 bases at V and 5 bases at J, leaving 7 bases unmatched.

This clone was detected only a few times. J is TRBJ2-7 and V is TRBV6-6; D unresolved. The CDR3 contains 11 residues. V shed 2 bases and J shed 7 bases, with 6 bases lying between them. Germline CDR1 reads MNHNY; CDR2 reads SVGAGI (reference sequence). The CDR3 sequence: CASSYVGEQYF. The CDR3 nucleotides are TGTGCCAGCAGTTACGTGGGTGAGCAGTACTTC.